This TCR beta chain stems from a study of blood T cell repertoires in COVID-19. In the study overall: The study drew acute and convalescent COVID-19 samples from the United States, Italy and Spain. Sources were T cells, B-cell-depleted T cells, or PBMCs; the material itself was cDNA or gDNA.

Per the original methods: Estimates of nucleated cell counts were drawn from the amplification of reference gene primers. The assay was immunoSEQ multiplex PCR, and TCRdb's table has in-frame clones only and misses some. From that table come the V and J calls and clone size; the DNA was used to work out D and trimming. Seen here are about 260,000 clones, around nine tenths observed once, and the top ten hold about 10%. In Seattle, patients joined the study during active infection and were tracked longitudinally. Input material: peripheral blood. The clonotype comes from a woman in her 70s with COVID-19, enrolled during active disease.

Here the CDR3 reads CASRPGRGTEAFF. CDR3 nucleotide sequence: TGTGCCAGCAGACCCGGGAGGGGAACTGAAGCTTTCTTT. The chain uses TRBV27 and TRBJ1-1; D perhaps matches TRBD1 (5 bases). This CDR3 is built from 13 residues. The germline V gene encodes CDR1 MNHEY and CDR2 SMNVEV (reference sequence). Trimming stripped 6 bases from V and 5 bases from J, with 13 bases between.